What follows are 20 T cell receptor beta chains derived from one specimen sequenced in a study of pediatric ulcerative colitis. The repertoire was sequenced with immunoSEQ multiplex PCR; TCRdb's copy has only in-frame clones and lacks some. Among around 61,000 clones listed, approximately 87% were seen once. The sample taken for sequencing was blood. These receptors all come from a boy aged 5-17 years with severe ulcerative colitis.

The chain couples TRBV11-1 to TRBJ2-1; the D is unclear. Germline V gene lookup returns CDR1 SGHAT and CDR2 FQDESV (reference sequence). Trimming pared 5 bases from V and 1 base from J, leaving 12 bases between. The CDR3 contains 15 residues. CDR3 coding DNA: TGTGCCAGCAGCCAGGCTGGGGATTCCTACAATGAGCAGTTCTTC. Translated: CASSQAGDSYNEQFF.

The V and J genes are TRBV6-5 and TRBJ2-1, with 10 bases matching TRBD1. The CDR3 is 15 amino acids. V lost 7 bases and J lost 3; bases outside the gene matches: 6. The germline CDR1 and CDR2 sequences are MNHEY and SVGAGI. The CDR3 sequence is CASTSWDRGYNEQFF. The CDR3 coding sequence is TGTGCCAGCACCTCCTGGGACAGGGGCTACAATGAGCAGTTCTTC.

The chain employs TRBV6-5 and TRBJ2-1, with a weak D call TRBD1 (5 bases). The CDR3 runs 14 residues. Trimming stripped 6 bases from V and 8 bases from J, with 17 bases between. Germline V gene lookup returns CDR1 MNHEY and CDR2 SVGAGI. The CDR3 DNA reads TGTGCCAGCAGCATAGGGGCCTACGAGGATGAGCAGTTCTTC. Residues: CASSIGAYEDEQFF.

The chain uses TRBV11-2 and TRBJ2-7; maybe TRBD1 (5 bases). CDR1 is SGHAT and CDR2 is FQNNGV in the germline V gene. Deletions cut 5 bases from V and 1 base from J, with 12 bases between. This CDR3 region has 14 residues. The CDR3 here is CASSVRGLSYEQYF. The CDR3 nucleotides read TGTGCCAGCAGCGTAAGGGGTCTATCCTACGAGCAGTACTTC.

The rearrangement uses TRBV7-2 and TRBJ1-1, with D possibly being TRBD1 (5 bases). This CDR3 has 14 amino acids. In germline, CDR1 is SGHTA, CDR2 FQGNSA. The V gene lost 6 bases and the J gene lost 3 bases, with 14 bases spanning the gap. The CDR3 coding sequence is TGTGCCAGCAGAATGTTAGGGGTTTACACTGAAGCTTTCTTT. Translating it yields CASRMLGVYTEAFF.

The CDR3 region is CASSYRTSGNNEQFF. For the CDR3, the DNA is TGTGCCAGCAGTTACCGAACTAGCGGGAACAATGAGCAGTTCTTC. V and J are TRBV6-5 and TRBJ2-1; 10 bases agree with TRBD2. Germline CDR1 MNHEY, CDR2 SVGAGI. Trimming removed 2 bases from V and 5 bases from J; junction bases left unmatched: 3. The length of the CDR3 is 15 residues.

The chain employs TRBV6-1 and TRBJ2-1; 9 bases are shared with TRBD2. V shed 2 bases and J 0 bases; nucleotides not matched to a gene: 14. The germline V gene encodes CDR1 MNHNS and CDR2 SASEGT. CDR3 length equals 20 residues. Here the CDR3 reads CASSEIMGLAILDSYNEQFF. In nucleotides, the CDR3 is TGTGCCAGCAGTGAAATCATGGGACTAGCCATACTCGACTCCTACAATGAGCAGTTCTTC.

This clone was detected once. V gene TRBV7-6 combines with J gene TRBJ1-1; possible D gene TRBD1, 5 bases. Trimming pared 1 base from V and 3 bases from J, leaving 6 bases between. This CDR3 spans 13 amino acids. Per the germline V gene, CDR1 is SGHVS and CDR2 is FNYEAQ. This CDR3 reads CASSLGGDTEAFF. The CDR3, as DNA: TGTGCCAGCAGCTTAGGGGGGGACACTGAAGCTTTCTTT.

The rearrangement uses TRBV2 and TRBJ2-1, with D perhaps TRBD2 (5 bases). The CDR3 is made up of 12 amino acids. V was cut by 4 bases and J by 6 bases, with 7 bases left in between. Germline V lookup: CDR1 SNHLY, CDR2 FYNNEI. Here the CDR3 reads CASSVTSNEQFF. CDR3 DNA sequence: TGTGCCAGCAGTGTTACTAGCAATGAGCAGTTCTTC.

Relative to its sample, this clone is medium-sized. V and J are TRBV11-3 and TRBJ2-1, with D possibly being TRBD2 (6 bases). Germline assignment: CDR1 SGHNT and CDR2 YENEEA. V was trimmed by 6 bases and J by 9 bases, leaving 12 bases between them. CDR3 size: 12 residues. In DNA, the CDR3 is TGTGCCAGCAGGGAGACTAGTACTGAGCAGTTCTTC. Residues: CASRETSTEQFF.

V usage is TRBV9 and J usage is TRBJ2-5; D uncertain. There are 13 residues in the CDR3. Per the germline V gene, CDR1 is SGDLS and CDR2 is YYNGEE. V was shortened by 5 bases and J by 0 bases, with 8 bases between the two germline ends. The CDR3 loop is CASRGPYQETQYF. CDR3 coding DNA: TGTGCCAGCAGAGGGCCTTACCAAGAGACCCAGTACTTC.

The rearrangement links TRBV5-4 to TRBJ2-3; 7 bases are a match to TRBD2. Germline CDR1 is SGHNT and CDR2 is YYREEE (reference sequence). The ends lost 4 bases at V and 1 base at J; junction bases unmatched: 6. CDR3 length: 15 residues. The CDR3: CASSRWTSGTDTQYF. The CDR3, as DNA: TGTGCCAGCAGCAGATGGACTAGTGGCACAGATACGCAGTATTTT.

V usage is TRBV10-3 and J usage is TRBJ2-1; D is possibly TRBD1 (6 bases). CDR3 length equals 14 residues. The V end lost 0 bases, the J end lost 7 bases, and 10 bases lay between the germline ends. The germline CDR1 and CDR2 sequences are ENHRY and SYGVKD. In DNA form, the CDR3 reads TGTGCCATCAGTGAGTCGACAGGTCGGAATGAGCAGTTCTTC. It encodes CAISESTGRNEQFF.

This chain uses TRBV4-1 with TRBJ2-3; 8 bases are shared with TRBD2. Germline V gives CDR1 MGHRA, CDR2 YSYEKL. The CDR3 is 15 amino acids. Germline trimming cut 2 bases from V and 1 base from J; bases unmatched to any gene: 2. Here the CDR3 DNA reads TGCGCCAGCAGCCAACCGACTAGCGGCACAGATACGCAGTATTTT. Its protein product is CASSQPTSGTDTQYF.

V usage is TRBV4-3 and J usage is TRBJ2-3; D unclear. This CDR3 has 16 amino acids. Germline-derived CDR1 and CDR2 are LGHNA and YSLEER. Trimming removed 0 bases at V and 0 bases at J, with 10 bases between. The CDR3 region is CASSQDRSVSTDTQYF. CDR3 coding DNA: TGCGCCAGCAGCCAAGATAGGTCCGTAAGCACAGATACGCAGTATTTT.

The V call is TRBV27, the J call TRBJ2-7; 8 bases agree with TRBD2. J lost 0 bases, V lost 4 bases, and 14 bases had no gene match. The V gene's germline CDR1 is MNHEY and CDR2 SMNVEV (reference sequence). CDR3 size: 18 residues. The CDR3 is CASSYGRIAGRSSYEQYF. As DNA, the CDR3 is TGTGCCAGCAGTTATGGGCGTATAGCGGGACGAAGCTCCTACGAGCAGTACTTC.

The chain is built from TRBV7-2 and TRBJ1-2, with unresolved D. This CDR3 is built from 13 residues. Trimming removed 5 bases at V and 8 bases at J, with 15 bases between. CDR1 SGHTA and CDR2 FQGNSA come from the germline V gene. CDR3: CASSQPGARGYTF. The CDR3, as DNA: TGTGCCAGCAGCCAGCCGGGAGCACGGGGCTACACCTTC.

The J gene is TRBJ2-3, the V gene TRBV15; 9 nucleotides line up with TRBD2. V shed 4 bases and J 6 bases; nucleotides not matched to a gene: 8. The CDR3 has 15 amino acids. Germline V gene data show CDR1 as LNHNV and CDR2 as YYDKDF (reference sequence). The DNA of the CDR3 is TGTGCCACCAGCACCATAGCGGGAGTAGGGGATACGCAGTATTTT. Amino acids: CATSTIAGVGDTQYF.

The CDR3 sequence is CASSLGTSGGSGDTQYF. The CDR3 DNA follows: TGTGCCAGCAGCCTCGGGACTAGCGGGGGCTCGGGAGATACGCAGTATTTT. V and J are TRBV13 and TRBJ2-3; 14 nucleotides agree with TRBD2. Germline CDR1 PRHDT, CDR2 FYEKMQ (reference sequence). CDR3 size: 17 residues. V shed 5 bases and J 5 bases; nucleotides not matched to a gene: 9.

This chain connects TRBV6-1 to TRBJ1-1; D ambiguous. This CDR3 is built from 13 residues. The germline V gene encodes CDR1 MNHNS and CDR2 SASEGT. Between the trimmed V and J ends, which lost 5 bases and 1 base, there was a span of 8 bases. In DNA, the CDR3 is TGTGCCAGCAGTTCAGGTGAGAACACTGAAGCTTTCTTT. Protein sequence: CASSSGENTEAFF.